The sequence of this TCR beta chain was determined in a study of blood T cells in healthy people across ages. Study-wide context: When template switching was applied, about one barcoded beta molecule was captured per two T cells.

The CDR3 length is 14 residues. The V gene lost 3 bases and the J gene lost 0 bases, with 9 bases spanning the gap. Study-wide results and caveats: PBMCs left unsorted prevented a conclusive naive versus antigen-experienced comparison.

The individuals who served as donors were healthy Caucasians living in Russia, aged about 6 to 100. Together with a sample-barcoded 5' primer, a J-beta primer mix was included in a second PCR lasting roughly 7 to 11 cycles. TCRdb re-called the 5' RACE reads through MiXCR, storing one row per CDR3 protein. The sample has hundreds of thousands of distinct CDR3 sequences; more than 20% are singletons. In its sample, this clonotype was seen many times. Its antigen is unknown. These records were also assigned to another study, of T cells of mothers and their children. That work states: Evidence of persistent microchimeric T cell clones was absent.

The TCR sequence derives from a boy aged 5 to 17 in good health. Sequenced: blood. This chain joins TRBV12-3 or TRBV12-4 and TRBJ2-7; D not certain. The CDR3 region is CASSFGTVSYEQYF. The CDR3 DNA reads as TGTGCCAGCAGTTTTGGTACCGTCTCCTACGAGCAGTACTTC.